These T cell receptor beta chains were read from a single sample in a study of PD-1 blockade in classical Hodgkin lymphoma. TCRdb's table, derived via immunoSEQ multiplex PCR, lists solely in-frame clones and lacks some. The sample yields tens of thousands of clones, 85% to 90% seen once. Sequenced here: peripheral blood mononuclear cells (PBMCs), sampled at baseline. All receptors derive from a human donor with classical Hodgkin lymphoma. The CDR3 runs from the conserved cysteine through the conserved F or W. A D gene is named only where the DNA matches it firmly. Rows may omit the clone size; those that give it use once, few, many or a size class.

v_call,j_call,cdr3_length,clone_size,d_call,cdr3_aa,cdr3_nt
TRBV7-9,TRBJ1-3,15,NA,NA,CASSFSSGTGNTIYF,TGTGCCAGCAGCTTTAGCTCAGGGACGGGAAACACCATATATTTT
TRBV6-5,TRBJ1-4,15,NA,NA,CAIHAGRPLDEKLFF,TGTGCCATTCATGCCGGGAGGCCTTTGGATGAAAAACTGTTTTTT
TRBV18,TRBJ1-5,15,NA,TRBD1,CASSPTGPDLYPQHF,TGTGCCAGCTCACCGACAGGGCCGGACTTGTATCCCCAGCATTTT
TRBV27,TRBJ2-5,15,NA,TRBD1,CASSSLRTGGETQYF,TGTGCCAGCAGTTCGCTTCGGACAGGGGGAGAGACCCAGTACTTC
TRBV18,TRBJ2-1,15,NA,NA,CASSQGPEIYNEQFF,TGTGCCAGCTCACAGGGACCTGAAATCTACAATGAGCAGTTCTTC
TRBV25-1,TRBJ2-1,11,NA,NA,CASSDRNEQFF,TGTGCCAGCAGTGACCGCAATGAGCAGTTCTTC
TRBV7-6,TRBJ1-1,16,NA,NA,CASSPLDFSANTEAFF,TGTGCCAGCAGCCCTCTTGACTTCTCCGCTAACACTGAAGCTTTCTTT
TRBV7-9,TRBJ1-1,15,NA,TRBD1,CASSFGDREDTEAFF,TGTGCCAGCAGCTTCGGGGACAGGGAGGACACTGAAGCTTTCTTT
TRBV5-1,TRBJ2-7,14,NA,TRBD2,CASSNGLEAYEQYF,TGCGCCAGCAGCAACGGACTAGAGGCCTACGAGCAGTACTTC
TRBV2,TRBJ2-7,14,NA,NA,CASRGQRRGYEQYF,TGTGCCAGCCGGGGGCAGCGACGGGGCTACGAGCAGTACTTC
TRBV11-2,TRBJ2-7,15,once,TRBD1,CASSAPGTDFYEQYF,TGTGCCAGCAGCGCACCCGGGACAGACTTCTACGAGCAGTACTTC
TRBV5-8,TRBJ2-5,16,NA,TRBD2,CASSLAGRGAQETQYF,TGTGCCAGCAGCTTGGCCGGGCGGGGGGCCCAAGAGACCCAGTACTTC
TRBV6-6,TRBJ1-2,12,NA,NA,CASSPVGGGYTF,TGTGCCAGCAGCCCGGTGGGGGGTGGCTACACCTTC
TRBV5-1,TRBJ2-1,12,NA,NA,CASSLPGGEQFF,TGCGCCAGCAGCCTCCCCGGAGGGGAGCAGTTCTTC
TRBV4-2,TRBJ1-5,12,NA,NA,CASSQFNQPQHF,TGTGCCAGCAGCCAATTCAATCAGCCCCAGCATTTT
TRBV15,TRBJ1-6,15,NA,NA,CATSRDIWGGTPLHF,TGTGCCACCAGCAGAGATATTTGGGGGGGAACACCCCTCCACTTT
TRBV6-1,TRBJ1-2,18,NA,TRBD1,CASSEDGRGQGRKGGYTF,TGTGCCAGCAGTGAAGACGGGAGGGGACAGGGGCGTAAAGGAGGCTACACCTTC
TRBV10-1,TRBJ2-7,13,NA,NA,CASSVSGFGEQYF,TGCGCCAGCAGTGTTTCTGGGTTTGGGGAGCAGTACTTC
TRBV2,TRBJ1-2,14,NA,NA,CASSEALAEDGYTF,TGTGCCAGCAGTGAAGCGCTGGCAGAGGATGGCTACACCTTC
TRBV10-3,TRBJ1-2,15,NA,TRBD1,CAISHTLRQGEGYTF,TGTGCCATCAGCCACACACTTCGACAGGGGGAGGGCTACACCTTC
TRBV29-1,TRBJ2-1,12,NA,NA,CSGGTKRNEQFF,TGCAGCGGGGGGACCAAACGAAATGAGCAGTTCTTC
TRBV2,TRBJ1-2,9,NA,NA,CASGGDPSF,TGTGCCAGCGGGGGGGACCCGTCATTC
TRBV7-9,TRBJ2-5,15,NA,TRBD2,CASSPPGLAGETQYF,TGTGCCAGCAGCCCCCCGGGACTAGCGGGAGAGACCCAGTACTTC
TRBV7-3,TRBJ2-2,14,NA,NA,CASSLYQGTGELFF,TGTGCCAGCAGCTTATATCAGGGCACCGGGGAGCTGTTTTTT
TRBV27,TRBJ1-1,14,NA,NA,CASSYGTGNTEAFF,TGTGCCAGCAGTTATGGGACGGGGAACACTGAAGCTTTCTTT
TRBV18,TRBJ1-6,15,NA,NA,CASSPHSGYNSPLHF,TGTGCCAGCTCACCTCATTCCGGCTATAATTCACCCCTCCACTTT
TRBV6-1,TRBJ2-7,15,NA,TRBD1,CASSKPGQGINEQYF,TGTGCCAGCAGTAAACCGGGACAGGGGATCAACGAGCAGTACTTC
TRBV7-9,TRBJ2-1,15,NA,TRBD2,CASSRTSGGPNEQFF,TGTGCCAGCAGCCGGACTAGCGGGGGACCAAATGAGCAGTTCTTC
TRBV6-6,TRBJ2-7,13,NA,NA,CASSSGQVGEQYF,TGTGCCAGCAGTTCGGGACAAGTAGGCGAGCAGTACTTC
TRBV6-5,TRBJ2-7,13,NA,NA,CASRAPFPYEQYF,TGTGCCAGCAGGGCTCCCTTTCCCTACGAGCAGTACTTC
TRBV5-4,TRBJ1-4,13,NA,TRBD1,CASGDRVHEKLFF,TGTGCCAGCGGGGACAGGGTGCATGAAAAACTGTTTTTT
TRBV9,TRBJ1-4,15,NA,NA,CASSVGDRDNEKLFF,TGTGCCAGCAGCGTAGGGGACCGAGATAATGAAAAACTGTTTTTT
TRBV6-5,TRBJ1-2,13,NA,NA,CASSYSGAYGYTF,TGTGCCAGCAGTTACTCGGGGGCCTATGGCTACACCTTC
TRBV27,TRBJ2-7,15,NA,NA,CASSLSRGPSYEQYF,TGTGCCAGCAGTTTAAGCAGGGGTCCCTCCTACGAGCAGTACTTC
TRBV30,TRBJ1-2,12,NA,NA,CAWSVSPRGYTF,TGTGCCTGGAGTGTATCCCCTCGTGGCTACACCTTC
TRBV10-3,TRBJ2-2,15,NA,NA,CAIQSTSSPSGELFF,TGTGCCATCCAATCGACCTCTAGTCCATCCGGGGAGCTGTTTTTT
TRBV19,TRBJ2-7,16,NA,TRBD1,CASSDLPGTGGYEQYF,TGTGCCAGTAGTGATCTCCCCGGGACAGGGGGCTACGAGCAGTACTTC
TRBV29-1,TRBJ1-1,10,few,NA,CSVAITEAFF,TGCAGCGTTGCGATCACTGAAGCTTTCTTT
TRBV2,TRBJ1-1,16,NA,TRBD1,CASKTGTGRGNTEAFF,TGTGCCAGTAAGACCGGGACAGGGCGCGGGAACACTGAAGCTTTCTTT
TRBV9,TRBJ2-7,14,NA,NA,CASSVSSASYEQYF,TGTGCCAGCAGCGTTAGCTCTGCCTCCTACGAGCAGTACTTC
TRBV5-1,TRBJ1-6,15,NA,NA,CATRDPTGGDSPLHF,TGCGCCACCAGAGATCCGACAGGTGGTGATTCACCCCTCCACTTT
TRBV6-1,TRBJ1-1,13,NA,TRBD1,CASRLPGGGRAFF,TGTGCCAGCAGACTACCAGGGGGAGGTAGGGCTTTCTTT
TRBV5-5,TRBJ2-5,14,NA,NA,CASSPGPQMETQYF,TGTGCCAGCAGCCCCGGGCCTCAAATGGAGACCCAGTACTTC
TRBV5-4,TRBJ2-3,13,NA,TRBD1,CASSETGPDTQYF,TGTGCCAGCAGCGAGACAGGGCCAGATACGCAGTATTTT
TRBV5-1,TRBJ2-5,13,NA,NA,CASSLRQRGAQYF,TGCGCCAGCAGCTTGCGGCAGCGAGGGGCCCAGTACTTC
TRBV28,TRBJ2-7,15,NA,NA,CASRGRAGWTYEQYF,TGTGCCAGCAGGGGAAGGGCAGGGTGGACCTACGAGCAGTACTTC
TRBV7-9,TRBJ2-5,14,NA,TRBD2,CASSPTSGGKTQYF,TGTGCCAGCAGCCCGACTAGCGGGGGGAAGACCCAGTACTTC
TRBV5-6,TRBJ2-1,14,NA,NA,CASSLYRWSHEQFF,TGTGCCAGCAGCTTGTATCGTTGGTCGCATGAGCAGTTCTTC
TRBV7-6,TRBJ1-1,13,NA,TRBD1,CASSWDRGTEAFF,TGTGCCAGTAGCTGGGACAGGGGGACTGAAGCTTTCTTT
TRBV4-1,TRBJ2-7,13,NA,NA,CASSQDGDYEQYF,TGCGCCAGCAGCCAAGATGGAGACTACGAGCAGTACTTC
TRBV6-1,TRBJ2-1,10,NA,NA,CASSENEQFF,TGTGCCAGCAGTGAAAATGAGCAGTTCTTC
TRBV19,TRBJ1-2,12,NA,NA,CASSAALYGYTF,TGTGCCAGTAGTGCCGCCCTCTATGGCTACACCTTC
TRBV9,TRBJ2-1,15,NA,TRBD2,CASSVVSGLNNEQFF,TGTGCCAGCAGCGTAGTTAGCGGGCTAAACAATGAGCAGTTCTTC
TRBV7-9,TRBJ1-2,12,NA,NA,CASSLGGYGYTF,TGTGCCAGCAGCTTAGGGGGCTATGGCTACACCTTC